Shown below are 12 T cell receptor beta chains from a single sample sequenced in a study of cytomegalovirus exposure and HLA in healthy donors. PCR involved 60 Vbeta and 13 Jbeta primers. TCRdb's copy holds only in-frame clones and misses some; the assay was immunoSEQ multiplex PCR. Found here are 100,000 to 150,000 clones, about two thirds of them singletons; the top ten hold roughly 2.7%. Sequenced material: PBMCs. The receptors were gathered from a woman between 55 and 75 years old in good health and CMV-seropositive.

J is TRBJ2-7 and V is TRBV7-9; TRBD1 agrees at 7 bases. The V and J ends lost 5 bases and 0 bases, in that order; junction bases with no gene match: 7. CDR1 and CDR2 (germline): SEHNR, FQNEAQ (reference sequence). The CDR3 loop spans 15 amino acids. The CDR3 region is CASSTAGTVSYEQYF. CDR3 coding DNA: TGTGCCAGCAGCACAGCCGGGACAGTCTCCTACGAGCAGTACTTC.

This clone showed up just a few times. V and J are TRBV7-6 and TRBJ2-7, with D possibly TRBD1 on 5 matching bases. Trimming removed 0 bases from V and 3 bases from J, with 9 bases in between. CDR1 is SGHVS, CDR2 FNYEAQ, per germline. The CDR3 runs 14 residues. The CDR3 sequence is CASSLAVRDYEQYF. The DNA for the CDR3 is TGTGCCAGCAGCTTAGCCGTCAGGGACTACGAGCAGTACTTC.

This clone was seen a handful of times. The V call is TRBV11-2, the J call TRBJ2-1; the match to TRBD1 covers 9 bases. The germline CDR1 and CDR2 sequences are SGHAT and FQNNGV. This CDR3 region has 16 residues. The V segment lost 4 bases and the J segment 1 base; nucleotides outside the gene matches: 5. CDR3 in amino acids: CASSSTGGPSYNEQFF. The CDR3 region has the DNA TGTGCCAGCAGCTCCACAGGGGGCCCATCCTACAATGAGCAGTTCTTC. Full variable domain (rest looked up from reference TRBV11-2 and TRBJ2-1): EAGVAQSPRYKIIEKRQSVAFWCNPISGHATLYWYQQILGQGPKLLIQFQNNGVVDDSQLPKDRFSAERLKGVDSTLKIQPAKLEDSAVYLCASSSTGGPSYNEQFFGPGTRLTVL.

The DNA for the CDR3 is TGTGCCAGCACCACCGAGTCCAAGTACGAGCAGTACTTC. Translation gives CASTTESKYEQYF. V is TRBV6-6 and J is TRBJ2-7, with D unresolved. V was pared by 7 bases and J by 4 bases, with 14 bases between. There are 13 residues in the CDR3. Germline V gene sequence: CDR1 MNHNY, CDR2 SVGAGI (reference sequence).

The chain carries TRBV11-2 and TRBJ2-1; possible D gene TRBD1, 6 bases. The CDR3 length is 15 residues. Germline V gene data show CDR1 as SGHAT and CDR2 as FQNNGV. Trimming cost V 2 bases and J 1 base, with 9 bases left between them. CDR3 coding DNA: TGTGCCAGCAGCTTATCGGGACAATCCTACAATGAGCAGTTCTTC. This codes for CASSLSGQSYNEQFF. The full variable domain, its missing parts supplied by reference TRBV11-2 and TRBJ2-1, is EAGVAQSPRYKIIEKRQSVAFWCNPISGHATLYWYQQILGQGPKLLIQFQNNGVVDDSQLPKDRFSAERLKGVDSTLKIQPAKLEDSAVYLCASSLSGQSYNEQFFGPGTRLTVL.

This rearrangement joins TRBV10-3 to TRBJ2-1; 10 bases fit TRBD2. CDR1 and CDR2 from the germline V gene are ENHRY and SYGVKD. The V gene end was trimmed by 7 bases and the J gene end by 4 bases; junction bases not matched to a gene: 10. The CDR3 length is 16 residues. CDR3 region: CAITDALAGAYNEQFF. CDR3 nucleotide sequence: TGTGCCATCACCGACGCCCTAGCGGGGGCTTACAATGAGCAGTTCTTC.

This rearrangement joins TRBV27 to TRBJ1-5, with TRBD1 matching over 8 bases. The CDR3 consists of 14 residues. V dropped 2 bases and J dropped 4; count of bases not matched to a gene: 1. Germline lookup yields CDR1 MNHEY and CDR2 SMNVEV (reference sequence). The CDR3 loop is CASSLRQGNQPQHF. CDR3 sequence (DNA): TGTGCCAGCAGTTTAAGACAGGGGAATCAGCCCCAGCATTTT.

This clone was recorded a few times. The V call is TRBV27, the J call TRBJ2-5; TRBD1 agrees at 7 bases. The DNA end is a closer match to TRBJ2-7, so the J assignment may be wrong. The CDR3 has 14 amino acids. CDR1 is MNHEY and CDR2 is SMNVEV in the germline V gene (reference sequence). CDR3 DNA sequence: TGTGCCAGCCAGGGGACAGCAGGGTCCTACGAGCAGTACTTC. Translating it yields CASQGTAGSYEQYF.

The chain combines TRBV12-2 with TRBJ1-2. TRBV12-2 is labeled a pseudogene. The length of the CDR3 is 17 residues. The CDR3 sequence: CASRQALTGGLGYGYTF. The CDR3 DNA follows: TGTGCAAGTCGCCAAGCTCTAACGGGGGGGCTAGGCTATGGCTACACCTTC.

The chain is built from TRBV19 and TRBJ1-1; 9 nucleotides agree with TRBD1. V was clipped by 3 bases and J by 3 bases; unmatched bases: 2. The germline gives CDR1 LNHDA, CDR2 SQIVND (reference sequence). CDR3 length equals 14 residues. CDR3 protein: CASSINRGHTEAFF. CDR3 bases: TGTGCCAGTAGTATTAACAGGGGGCACACTGAAGCTTTCTTT.

This chain joins TRBV9 and TRBJ2-7; 8 bases match TRBD2. CDR3 length equals 15 residues. V gave up 4 bases and J gave up 2 bases; unmatched junction bases: 8. Looked up from germline, CDR1 is SGDLS and CDR2 is YYNGEE. The CDR3 loop is CASSPPGGLAYEQYF. The CDR3 nucleotides are TGTGCCAGCAGCCCGCCGGGGGGACTAGCCTACGAGCAGTACTTC. The full variable domain, rest sourced from reference TRBV9 and TRBJ2-7, is DSGVTQTPKHLITATGQRVTLRCSPRSGDLSVYWYQQSLDQGLQFLIQYYNGEERAKGNILERFSAQQFPDLHSELNLSSLELGDSALYFCASSPPGGLAYEQYFGPGTRLTVT.

The rearrangement uses TRBV11-2 and TRBJ2-5; D perhaps matches TRBD1 (6 bases). This CDR3 region has 14 residues. Germline-derived CDR1 and CDR2 are SGHAT and FQNNGV. The V gene lost 4 bases and the J gene lost 5 bases, with 14 bases spanning the gap. The CDR3 DNA follows: TGTGCCAGCAGCTCTCCGGAACAGGGTGAGACCCAGTACTTC. Its protein product is CASSSPEQGETQYF.